The clone carrying this T cell receptor (beta chain) was observed a handful of times. This specimen comes from a study of CD8 T cells in ankylosing spondylitis. The CDR3 consists of 16 residues. TCRdb re-derived calls from the 5' RACE reads in MiXCR, one entry per CDR3 protein. This repertoire shows about 160,000 distinct CDR3 sequences, about 16% found once; its top ten account for roughly 8%. Sequenced: blood, either unsorted or a sorted T cell fraction (not recorded which). The receptor's source is a male donor with ankylosing spondylitis or in good health (not recorded which). J is TRBJ2-4 and V is TRBV12-2; the tabulated D call, TRBD1, remains unverified against the DNA. TRBV12-2 is reported as a pseudogene. The CDR3 protein is CASRLGTGGLKNIQYF. DNA for the CDR3: TGTGCAAGTCGCCTTGGGACAGGGGGCCTTAAAAACATTCAGTACTTC.